A single sample gave rise to the 9 T cell receptor beta chains below, sequenced in a study of Ad26.COV2.S vaccination and SARS-CoV-2 variants. The repertoire was sequenced with immunoSEQ multiplex PCR; TCRdb's copy has only in-frame clones and lacks some. The repertoire includes more than 85,000 clones, about three quarters of them detected once, and around 15% sits in the top ten. The specimen was peripheral blood, collected after recovery from COVID-19. These receptors all stem from a human donor who had recovered from COVID-19.

In this sample, this clone turned up many times. The genes are TRBV4-3 and TRBJ1-5; 10 bases fit TRBD1. Germline V CDR1 and CDR2: LGHNA, YSLEER. V was clipped by 3 bases and J by 0 bases; unmatched bases: 2. CDR3 length: 16 residues. The CDR3, as DNA: TGCGCCAGCAGCCAGACAGGGGGCGTTAGCAATCAGCCCCAGCATTTT. Amino acids: CASSQTGGVSNQPQHF.

A word on this clone: Germline is not matched at one junction end, which may reflect a read error. V is TRBV2 and J is TRBJ1-6; D not certain. The CDR3 contains 15 residues. The germline V gene has CDR1 SNHLY and CDR2 FYNNEI. In nucleotides, the CDR3 is TGTGCCAGCAGGGAAGAGATATCCTATAATTCACCCCTCCACTTT. This translates into CASREEISYNSPLHF.

The chain couples TRBV3-1 (or the pseudogene TRBV3-2) to TRBJ1-6, with D maybe TRBD1 (5 bases). The germline CDR1 and CDR2 sequences are LGHDT and YNNKEL (reference sequence). The CDR3 is 18 amino acids. The V gene lost 3 bases and the J gene lost 0 bases, with 15 bases spanning the gap. This CDR3 reads CASSQTARPSSYNSPLHF. The CDR3 nucleotides are TGTGCCAGCAGCCAGACAGCTCGCCCGAGCTCCTATAATTCACCCCTCCACTTT.

This chain links TRBV19 with TRBJ1-2; a possible D gene is TRBD1 (6 bases). The CDR3 has 17 residues. Trimming removed 5 bases from V and 3 bases from J, with 22 bases in between. CDR1 is LNHDA and CDR2 is SQIVND in the germline V gene (reference sequence). The CDR3 bases are TGTGCCAGTAGTGAACAAGTAAACAGGGTCGCGCACTATGGCTACACCTTC. Amino acid sequence: CASSEQVNRVAHYGYTF.

The V call is TRBV7-3, the J call TRBJ2-6; D possibly matches TRBD1 or TRBD2 (5 bases each). Germline loops: CDR1 SGHTA, CDR2 FQGTGA. The V end lost 4 bases, the J end lost 1 base, and 14 bases lay between the germline ends. The CDR3 totals 17 residues. Written as DNA, the CDR3 is TGTGCCAGCAGCTCCCCCGGGACCTGGTCTGGGGCCAACGTCCTGACTTTC. Its protein is CASSSPGTWSGANVLTF.

The V call is TRBV29-1, the J call TRBJ1-5; tentative D call: TRBD1 (5 bases). CDR3 length: 14 residues. Per germline, CDR1 SQVTM and CDR2 ANQGSEA. V dropped 0 bases and J dropped 4 bases, with 10 bases sitting between them. CDR3 residues: CSVEEGTGNQPQHF. In DNA form, the CDR3 reads TGCAGCGTTGAAGAGGGGACCGGTAATCAGCCCCAGCATTTT.

The chain carries TRBV9 and TRBJ2-1; possible D gene TRBD2, 6 bases. This CDR3 region has 15 residues. Trimming removed 3 bases from V and 4 bases from J, with 14 bases in between. CDR1 and CDR2 from the germline V gene are SGDLS and YYNGEE. The CDR3 here is CASSGLGITYNEQFF. CDR3 nucleotide sequence: TGTGCCAGCAGCGGACTAGGGATTACATACAATGAGCAGTTCTTC.

A few counts support this clone. The J gene is TRBJ2-7, the V gene TRBV6-5; TRBD1 might be the D (5 bases). Germline CDR1 reads MNHEY; CDR2 reads SVGAGI. The germline V and J ends were trimmed by 5 bases and 5 bases, with 13 bases remaining between them. This CDR3 contains 13 residues. The CDR3 region is CASSPRRANEQYF. CDR3 DNA sequence: TGTGCCAGCAGTCCCCGCAGGGCTAACGAGCAGTACTTC.

The J gene is TRBJ2-1, the V gene TRBV10-2; 14 positions match TRBD2. The CDR3 extends over 15 amino acids. V lost 7 bases, J lost 8 bases, and 7 bases stayed unmatched. Per germline, CDR1 WSHSY and CDR2 SAAADI. The CDR3 sequence is CASTQTSGGAYEQFF. The CDR3 coding sequence is TGCGCCAGCACCCAGACTAGCGGGGGGGCCTATGAGCAGTTCTTC.